A single T cell receptor beta chain is shown here with its context. The V gene lost 7 bases and the J gene lost 0 bases, with 28 bases spanning the gap. CDR1 and CDR2 (germline): LNHDA, SQIVND (reference sequence). This CDR3 contains 19 residues. This sample is part of a study of metastatic and nonmetastatic thyroid tumors. Study-level background: Both malignant and benign thyroid patients supplied peripheral blood and tumor or nodule tissue samples, across which the repertoires of these patients were then compared.

TCRdb re-called clones from the PCR reads using MiXCR. Altogether 19,000 or so clones are present, roughly 24% being singletons, with the ten largest covering approximately 20%. The entire patient cohort was treatment-naive prior to thyroid surgery. The source material was blood. The chain uses TRBV19 and TRBJ2-7; weak D call: TRBD2 (6 bases). This TCR was sampled from a female donor with papillary thyroid cancer or a benign thyroid nodule (not recorded which). Some clones in this sample may be carry-over from other donors' samples. CDR3 protein: CASTLGRVATGSFSYEQYF. Here the CDR3 DNA reads TGTGCCAGTACCCTGGGCCGGGTGGCCACCGGGAGTTTCTCCTACGAGCAGTACTTC. The full variable domain, in which reference TRBV19 and TRBJ2-7 provide the parts outside the CDR3, is DGGITQSPKYLFRKEGQNVTLSCEQNLNHDAMYWYRQDPGQGLRLIYYSQIVNDFQKGDIAEGYSVSREKKESFPLTVTSAQKNPTAFYLCASTLGRVATGSFSYEQYFGPGTRLTVT.